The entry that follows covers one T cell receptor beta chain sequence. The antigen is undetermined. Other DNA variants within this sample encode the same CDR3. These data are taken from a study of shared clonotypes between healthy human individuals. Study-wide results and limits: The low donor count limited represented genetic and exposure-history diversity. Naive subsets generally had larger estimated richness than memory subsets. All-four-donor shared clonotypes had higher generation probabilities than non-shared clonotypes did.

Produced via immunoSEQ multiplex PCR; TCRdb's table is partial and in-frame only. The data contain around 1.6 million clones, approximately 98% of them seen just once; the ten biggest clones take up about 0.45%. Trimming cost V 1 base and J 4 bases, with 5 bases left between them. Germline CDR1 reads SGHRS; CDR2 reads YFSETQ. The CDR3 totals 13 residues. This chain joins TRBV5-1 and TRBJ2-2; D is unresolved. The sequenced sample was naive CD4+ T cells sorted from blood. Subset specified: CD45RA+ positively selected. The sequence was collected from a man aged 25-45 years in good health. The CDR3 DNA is TGCGCCAGCAGCTTGTCGGGCACCGGGGAGCTGTTTTTT. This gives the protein CASSLSGTGELFF.